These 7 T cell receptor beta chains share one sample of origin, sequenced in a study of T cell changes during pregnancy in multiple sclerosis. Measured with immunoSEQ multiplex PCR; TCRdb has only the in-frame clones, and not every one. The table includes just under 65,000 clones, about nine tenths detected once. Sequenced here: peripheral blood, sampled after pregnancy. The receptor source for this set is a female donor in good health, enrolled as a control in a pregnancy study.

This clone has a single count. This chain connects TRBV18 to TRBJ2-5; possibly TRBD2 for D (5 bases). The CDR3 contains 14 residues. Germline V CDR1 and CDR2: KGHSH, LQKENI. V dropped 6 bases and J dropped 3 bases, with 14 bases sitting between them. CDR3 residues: CASSYASGKETQYF. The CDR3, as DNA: TGTGCCAGCTCGTACGCCAGCGGTAAAGAGACCCAGTACTTC.

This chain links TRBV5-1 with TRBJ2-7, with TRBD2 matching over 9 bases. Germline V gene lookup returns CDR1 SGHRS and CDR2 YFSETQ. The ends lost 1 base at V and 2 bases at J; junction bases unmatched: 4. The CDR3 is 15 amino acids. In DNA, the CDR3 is TGCGCCAGCAGCTTGACCCTAGCGGGGACCTACGAGCAGTACTTC. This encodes CASSLTLAGTYEQYF.

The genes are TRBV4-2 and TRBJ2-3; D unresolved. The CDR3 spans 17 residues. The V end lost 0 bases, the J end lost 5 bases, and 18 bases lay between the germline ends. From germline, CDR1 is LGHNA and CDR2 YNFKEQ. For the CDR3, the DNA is TGTGCCAGCAGCCAAGATATCCCGGCTTACTCAGGAGATACGCAGTATTTT. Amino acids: CASSQDIPAYSGDTQYF.

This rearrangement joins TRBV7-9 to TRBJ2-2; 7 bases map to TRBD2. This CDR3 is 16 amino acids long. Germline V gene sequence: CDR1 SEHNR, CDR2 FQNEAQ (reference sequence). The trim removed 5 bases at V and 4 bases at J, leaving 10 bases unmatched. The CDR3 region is CASSRSSGGGTGELFF. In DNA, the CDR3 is TGTGCCAGCAGCCGATCCTCGGGGGGAGGCACCGGGGAGCTGTTTTTT.

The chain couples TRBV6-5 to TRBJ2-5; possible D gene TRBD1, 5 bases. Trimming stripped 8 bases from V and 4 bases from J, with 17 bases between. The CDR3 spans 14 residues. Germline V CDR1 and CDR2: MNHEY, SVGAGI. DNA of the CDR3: TGTGCCAGCCGAACTCCTAGTGGGGCAGAGACCCAGTACTTC. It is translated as CASRTPSGAETQYF.

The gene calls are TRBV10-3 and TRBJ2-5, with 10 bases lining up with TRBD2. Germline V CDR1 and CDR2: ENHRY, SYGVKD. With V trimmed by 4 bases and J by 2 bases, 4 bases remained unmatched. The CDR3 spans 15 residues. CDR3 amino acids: CAISVSSGGQETQYF. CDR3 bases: TGTGCCATCAGTGTATCTAGCGGGGGTCAAGAGACCCAGTACTTC.

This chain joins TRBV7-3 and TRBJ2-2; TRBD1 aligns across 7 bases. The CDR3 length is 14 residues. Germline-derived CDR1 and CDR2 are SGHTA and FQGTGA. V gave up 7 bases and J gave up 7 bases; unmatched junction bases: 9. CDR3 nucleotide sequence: TGTGCCAGCACAACCGGACAGGACGACGGGGAGCTGTTTTTT. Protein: CASTTGQDDGELFF.